This entry describes one TCR beta chain. What it recognizes is unknown. The data were obtained in a study of human T cells and chemical hapten exposure. In the study overall: Across its roughly 25 weeks, the study gave patients weekly diphenylcyclopropenone doses to the scalp.

Per germline, CDR1 LGHNA and CDR2 YSLEER. This CDR3 has 18 amino acids. V was pared by 0 bases and J by 0 bases, with 18 bases between. Time point reported: patch test 1, 2 weeks after DPC sensitization. Treatment described: therapeutic diphenylcyclopropenone sensitization with weekly scalp DPC. Sequencing started from total RNA isolated from unfractionated whole blood. Notes on the study in general: The formation of large CDR3 similarity clusters by expanded TCRs significantly exceeded that of controls.

As handled by the study authors: Samples held a median of approximately 96,000 TCRs, range 23,224–690,600. TCRdb called the RACE reads again in MiXCR, with one record for every CDR3 protein. Here the V and J calls rest on TCRdb's processing, not on the authors' analysis. The table lists tens of thousands of distinct CDR3 sequences, about 6.3% of them singletons, with roughly 9% in the top ten. This chain uses TRBV4-3 with TRBJ2-7; D possibly corresponds to TRBD1 (6 bases). Sequenced material: whole blood, taken in connection with sensitization to the hapten diphenylcyclopropenone (DPC). The sequence was collected from a woman aged 25 to 39 with alopecia areata. Some clones in this sample may be carry-over from other donors' samples. The CDR3 DNA sequence: TGCGCCAGCAGCCAAGATTCCCCCCTTCAACAGGGCTCCTACGAGCAGTACTTC. It specifies CASSQDSPLQQGSYEQYF.